Given below is one T cell receptor beta chain in context. This record belongs to a study of blood T cell repertoires in COVID-19. Study background: The study drew acute and convalescent COVID-19 samples from the United States, Italy and Spain. T cells, B-cell-depleted T cells, or PBMCs supplied cDNA or gDNA.

Original methodology: Estimation of nucleated cell counts was performed using reference gene primer amplification. This table comes from immunoSEQ multiplex PCR, and its TCRdb copy is limited to in-frame clones, with some not included. V and J calls and clone size are as listed in that table; D and trimming were resolved from the DNA. The data show some 180,000 clones, over 80% seen once. The CDR3 consists of 16 residues. Per the germline V gene, CDR1 is SGDLS and CDR2 is YYNGEE. V lost 5 bases to trimming and J lost 2 bases, with 19 bases between them. The V call is TRBV9, the J call TRBJ1-1; D is undetermined. The receptor's source is a woman in her thirties or forties with COVID-19, enrolled during active disease. What was sequenced was peripheral blood. The CDR3 spells CASRGEGGSANTEAFF. CDR3 bases: TGTGCCAGCAGAGGAGAGGGAGGGAGCGCTAACACTGAAGCTTTCTTT. Looking up the rest from reference TRBV9 and TRBJ1-1 gives the full variable domain: DSGVTQTPKHLITATGQRVTLRCSPRSGDLSVYWYQQSLDQGLQFLIQYYNGEERAKGNILERFSAQQFPDLHSELNLSSLELGDSALYFCASRGEGGSANTEAFFGQGTRLTVV.